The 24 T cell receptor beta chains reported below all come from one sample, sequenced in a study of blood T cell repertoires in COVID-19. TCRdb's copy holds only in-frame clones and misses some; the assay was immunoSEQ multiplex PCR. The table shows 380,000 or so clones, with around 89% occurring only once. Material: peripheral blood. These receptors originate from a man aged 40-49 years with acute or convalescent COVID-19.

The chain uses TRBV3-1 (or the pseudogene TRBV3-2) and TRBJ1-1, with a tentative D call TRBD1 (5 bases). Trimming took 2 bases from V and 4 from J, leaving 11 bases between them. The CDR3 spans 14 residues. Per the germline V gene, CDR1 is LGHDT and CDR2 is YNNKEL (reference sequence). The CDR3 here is CASSQKGWGTEAFF. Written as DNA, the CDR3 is TGTGCCAGCAGCCAAAAGGGGTGGGGCACTGAAGCTTTCTTT.

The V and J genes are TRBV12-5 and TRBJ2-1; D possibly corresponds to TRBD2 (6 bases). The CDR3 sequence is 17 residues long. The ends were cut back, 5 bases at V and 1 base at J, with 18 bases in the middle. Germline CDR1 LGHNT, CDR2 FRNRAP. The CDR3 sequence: CASGVLSGGSSYNEQFF. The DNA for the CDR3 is TGTGCTAGTGGTGTTTTGTCCGGGGGATCTTCCTACAATGAGCAGTTCTTC. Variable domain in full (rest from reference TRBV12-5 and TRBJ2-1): DARVTQTPRHKVTEMGQEVTMRCQPILGHNTVFWYRQTMMQGLELLAYFRNRAPLDDSGMPKDRFSAEMPDATLATLKIQPSEPRDSAVYFCASGVLSGGSSYNEQFFGPGTRLTVL.

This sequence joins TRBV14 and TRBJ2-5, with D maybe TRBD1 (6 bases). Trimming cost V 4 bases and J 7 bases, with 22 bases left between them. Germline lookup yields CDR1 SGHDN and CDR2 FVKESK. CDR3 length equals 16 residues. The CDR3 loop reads CASSRRPLREGGTQYF. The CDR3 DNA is TGTGCCAGCAGCCGACGCCCCCTCCGGGAAGGGGGGACCCAGTACTTC. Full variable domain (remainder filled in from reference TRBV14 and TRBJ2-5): EAGVTQFPSHSVIEKGQTVTLRCDPISGHDNLYWYRRVMGKEIKFLLHFVKESKQDESGMPNNRFLAERTGGTYSTLKVQPAELEDSGVYFCASSRRPLREGGTQYFGPGTRLLVL.

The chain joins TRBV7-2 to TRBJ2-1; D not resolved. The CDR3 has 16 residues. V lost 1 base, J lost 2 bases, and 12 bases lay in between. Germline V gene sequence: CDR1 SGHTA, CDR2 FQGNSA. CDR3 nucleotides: TGTGCCAGCAGCTTAGTATTCAGAAATACCTACAATGAGCAGTTCTTC. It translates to CASSLVFRNTYNEQFF.

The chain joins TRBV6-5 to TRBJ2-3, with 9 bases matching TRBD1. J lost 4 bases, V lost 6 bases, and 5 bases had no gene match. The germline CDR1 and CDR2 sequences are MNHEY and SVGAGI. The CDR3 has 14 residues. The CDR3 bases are TGTGCCAGCAGCGCCGGACAGGGGTCAGATACGCAGTATTTT. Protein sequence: CASSAGQGSDTQYF.

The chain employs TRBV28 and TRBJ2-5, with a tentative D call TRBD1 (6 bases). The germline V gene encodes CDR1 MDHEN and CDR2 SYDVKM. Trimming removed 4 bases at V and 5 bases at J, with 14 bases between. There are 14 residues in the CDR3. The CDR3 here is CASSSARGGETQYF. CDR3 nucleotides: TGTGCCAGCAGTTCGGCCAGGGGCGGGGAGACCCAGTACTTC.

CDR3 sequence (DNA): TGTGCCAGCAGCCCCAAAGGGAGGCGAGACACTGAAGCTTTCTTT. Its translation: CASSPKGRRDTEAFF. This chain links TRBV11-3 with TRBJ1-1; D is unresolved. Trimming cost V 5 bases and J 3 bases, with 16 bases left between them. Germline V gene sequence: CDR1 SGHNT, CDR2 YENEEA. The CDR3 spans 15 residues.

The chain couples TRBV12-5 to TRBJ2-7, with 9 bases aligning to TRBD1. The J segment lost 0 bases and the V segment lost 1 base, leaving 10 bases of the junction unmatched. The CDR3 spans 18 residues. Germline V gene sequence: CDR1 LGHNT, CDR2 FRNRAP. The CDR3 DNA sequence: TGTGCTAGTGGTTTGGCCCCGACAGGGGGAGGCTCCTCCTACGAGCAGTACTTC. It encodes CASGLAPTGGGSSYEQYF.

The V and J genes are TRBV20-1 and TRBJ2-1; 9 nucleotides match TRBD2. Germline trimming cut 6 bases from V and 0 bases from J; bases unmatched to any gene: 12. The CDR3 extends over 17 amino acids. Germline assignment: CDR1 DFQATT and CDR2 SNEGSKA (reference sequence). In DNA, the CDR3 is TGCAGTGCCAGTAGCGGGAGCGCTACGAGCTCCTACAATGAGCAGTTCTTC. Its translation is CSASSGSATSSYNEQFF.

CDR3 region: CAISKSNVLTF. The CDR3 DNA reads TGTGCCATCAGCAAGAGCAACGTCCTGACTTTC. This sequence joins TRBV10-3 and TRBJ2-6; no firm D call. CDR1 and CDR2 (germline): ENHRY, SYGVKD. The V end was cut by 6 bases, the J end by 9 bases, with 6 bases between. CDR3 size: 11 residues.

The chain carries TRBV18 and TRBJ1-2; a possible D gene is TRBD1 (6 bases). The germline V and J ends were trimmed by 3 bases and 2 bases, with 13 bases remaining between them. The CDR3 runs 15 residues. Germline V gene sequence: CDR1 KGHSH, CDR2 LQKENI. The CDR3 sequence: CASSPPEQGNYGYTF. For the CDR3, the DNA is TGTGCCAGCTCACCCCCGGAACAGGGAAACTATGGCTACACCTTC.

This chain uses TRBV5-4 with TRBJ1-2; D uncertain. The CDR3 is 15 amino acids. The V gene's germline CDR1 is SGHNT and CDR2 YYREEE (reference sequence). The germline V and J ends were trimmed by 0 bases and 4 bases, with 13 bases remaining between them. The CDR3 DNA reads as TGTGCCAGCAGCTTGGCCCCGGGAATGGGCTATGGCTACACCTTC. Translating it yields CASSLAPGMGYGYTF.

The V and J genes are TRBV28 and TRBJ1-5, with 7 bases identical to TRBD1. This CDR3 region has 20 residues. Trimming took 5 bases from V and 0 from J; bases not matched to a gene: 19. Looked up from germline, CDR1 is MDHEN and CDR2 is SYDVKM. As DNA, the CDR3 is TGTGCCAGCAGTCTCCGGGCCGGGACAGACCCTACCCTTAGCAATCAGCCCCAGCATTTT. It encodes CASSLRAGTDPTLSNQPQHF.

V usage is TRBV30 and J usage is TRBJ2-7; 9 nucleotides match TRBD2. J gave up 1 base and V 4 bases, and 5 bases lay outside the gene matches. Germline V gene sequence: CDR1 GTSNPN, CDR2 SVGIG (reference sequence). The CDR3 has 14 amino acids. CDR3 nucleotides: TGTGCCTGGACCCGCCTAGCGGGGTCCTACGAGCAGTACTTC. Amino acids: CAWTRLAGSYEQYF. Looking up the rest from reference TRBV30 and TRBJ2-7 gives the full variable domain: SQTIHQWPATLVQPVGSPLSLECTVEGTSNPNLYWYRQAAGRGLQLLFYSVGIGQISSEVPQNLSASRPQDRQFILSSKKLLLSDSGFYLCAWTRLAGSYEQYFGPGTRLTVT.

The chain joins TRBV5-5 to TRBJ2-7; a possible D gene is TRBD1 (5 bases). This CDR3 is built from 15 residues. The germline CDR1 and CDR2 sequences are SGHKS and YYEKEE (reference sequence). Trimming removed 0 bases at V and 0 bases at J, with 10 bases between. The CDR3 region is CASSLGRVSSYEQYF. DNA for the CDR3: TGTGCCAGCAGCTTGGGCAGGGTGAGCTCCTACGAGCAGTACTTC.

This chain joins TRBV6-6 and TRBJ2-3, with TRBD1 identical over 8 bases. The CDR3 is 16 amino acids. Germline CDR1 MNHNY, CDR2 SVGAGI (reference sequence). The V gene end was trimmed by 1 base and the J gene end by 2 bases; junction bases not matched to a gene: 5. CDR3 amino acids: CASSYFGQGFTDTQYF. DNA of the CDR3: TGTGCCAGCAGTTACTTCGGACAGGGATTCACAGATACGCAGTATTTT.

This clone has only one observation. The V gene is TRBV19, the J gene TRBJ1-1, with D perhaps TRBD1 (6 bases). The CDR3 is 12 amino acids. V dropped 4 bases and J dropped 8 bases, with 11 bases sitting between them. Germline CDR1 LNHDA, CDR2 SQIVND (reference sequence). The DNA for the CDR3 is TGTGCCAGTAGTAACCGGGACATCGAAGCTTTCTTT. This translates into CASSNRDIEAFF.

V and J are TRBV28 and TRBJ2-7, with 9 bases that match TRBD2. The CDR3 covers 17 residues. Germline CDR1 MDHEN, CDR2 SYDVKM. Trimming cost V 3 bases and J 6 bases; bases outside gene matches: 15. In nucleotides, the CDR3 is TGTGCCAGCAGTTTTGCCCCTAGACTAGCGGCGGCAACCGAGCAGTACTTC. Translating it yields CASSFAPRLAAATEQYF.

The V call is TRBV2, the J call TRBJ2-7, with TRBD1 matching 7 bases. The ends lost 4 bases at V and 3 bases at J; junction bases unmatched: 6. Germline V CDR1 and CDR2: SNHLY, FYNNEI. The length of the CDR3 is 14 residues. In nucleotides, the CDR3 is TGTGCCAGCAGTGGAAGTTCAGGGGGCTACGAGCAGTACTTC. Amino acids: CASSGSSGGYEQYF.

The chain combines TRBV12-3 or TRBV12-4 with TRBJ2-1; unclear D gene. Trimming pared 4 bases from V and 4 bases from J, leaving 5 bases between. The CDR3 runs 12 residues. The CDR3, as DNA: TGTGCCAGCAGTTCTTTGTACAATGAGCAGTTCTTC. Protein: CASSSLYNEQFF.

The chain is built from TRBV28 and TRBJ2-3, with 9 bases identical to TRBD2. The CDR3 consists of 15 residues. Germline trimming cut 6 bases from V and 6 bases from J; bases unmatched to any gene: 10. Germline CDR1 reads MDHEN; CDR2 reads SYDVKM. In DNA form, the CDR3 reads TGTGCCAGCAGAACCCCGGGACTAGCTGGCGATACGCAGTATTTT. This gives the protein CASRTPGLAGDTQYF.

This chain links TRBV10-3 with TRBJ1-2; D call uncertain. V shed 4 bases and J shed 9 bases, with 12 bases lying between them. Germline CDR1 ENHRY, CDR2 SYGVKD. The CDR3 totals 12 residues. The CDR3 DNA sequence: TGTGCCATCAGTGGACACTCCCAGAGCTACACCTTC. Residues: CAISGHSQSYTF.

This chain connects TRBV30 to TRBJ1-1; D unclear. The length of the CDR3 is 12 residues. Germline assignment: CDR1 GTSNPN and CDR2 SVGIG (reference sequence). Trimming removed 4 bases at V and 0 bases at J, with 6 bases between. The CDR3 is CAWISVNTEAFF. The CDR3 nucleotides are TGTGCCTGGATATCAGTGAACACTGAAGCTTTCTTT.

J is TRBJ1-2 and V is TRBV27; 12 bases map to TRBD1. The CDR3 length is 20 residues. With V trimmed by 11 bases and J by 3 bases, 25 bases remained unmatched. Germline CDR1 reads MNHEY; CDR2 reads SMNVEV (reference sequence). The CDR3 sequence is CASPPTHEGDRGLFDYGYTF. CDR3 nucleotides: TGTGCCTCGCCGCCTACTCATGAGGGGGACAGGGGGCTTTTTGACTATGGCTACACCTTC.